The source of this T cell receptor beta chain is a study of T cells in tuberculosis (dated by TCRdb to the late 2010s). Regarding the research as a whole: In the study, CD1B tetramers and high-throughput TCR immunosequencing were combined to characterize T cells specific for the mycobacterial lipid antigen glucose monomycolate (GMM). In a South African clinical cohort, IGRA-negative adolescents, IGRA-positive adolescents with latent tuberculosis and adults with active tuberculosis were compared, with roughly 10 people in each group.

The immunoSEQ multiplex PCR assay was used to generate TCR libraries, with TCR-beta and/or TCR-alpha/delta assays applied to each sample. The amplified TCR libraries were sequenced on the Illumina high-throughput platform. In the original analysis: Clustering and dimensionality reduction were performed using pairwise TCRdist distances among GMM-specific receptors from ex vivo sorted or in vitro expanded T cells. Each clinical repertoire was assigned a mean NN-distance score, defined as the average TCRdist to the nearest 10% of tetramer-positive reference sequences. GEM TCR motif frequency was computed as the fraction of unique TCRs matching known GEM sequences by V/J usage and CDR3 length. Active tuberculosis was classified by linear discriminant analysis with leave-one-out cross-validation, implemented in scikit-learn. TCRdb took this table from immuneACCESS and kept in-frame rearrangements with V and J called. Such tables lack part of the clones; where checked against another copy, unresolved V genes explain under half of the gap, and the rest is unexplained. That table supplies the V and J calls and clone size; D and trimming were determined from the DNA. The sample table lists tens of thousands of clones, roughly 92% of them with a count of one. Roughly a sixth of the sample rests with the top ten.

With respect to this clone: Its antigen is still unknown. Nothing much larger sits one base from this clone, and base qualities are not available.

Results the study describes overall, beyond this receptor: Compared with IGRA-negative controls, TCR-alpha repertoires from active tuberculosis had smaller mean NN-distances to GMM-specific TCRs, which suggests clonal expansion of these TCRs. Clinical samples were selected based on the availability of cryopreserved specimens, with adults included as active tuberculosis cases and adolescents included as controls. The smaller NN-distances in active tuberculosis patients were driven in part by shorter CDR3-alpha lengths, while the difference seen for TCR-beta was not statistically significant. With the diverse GMM-specific repertoire as input, a classifier achieved 80% to 90% accuracy (AUROC around 0.9), whereas GEM motif frequencies as input gave more than 55% accuracy.

From a lookup of the germline V gene, CDR1 and CDR2 are MGHDK and SYGVNS. The CDR3 sequence holds 13 residues, the cysteine and phenylalanine included. The kept DNA is CDR3 alone, 39 bases in frame from the first base. V is pared back by 9 bases and J by 4 bases, with 13 bases lying between the germline termini. At study entry, adolescents were screened for latent tuberculosis infection by tuberculin skin test and QuantiFERON-TB GOLD In-Tube IGRA. Immunosequencing was performed on unsorted cryopreserved PBMC and covered some 100,000 T cells per clinical donor on average. Eleven high schools in the Worcester region of the Western Cape, South Africa, served as enrollment sites for adolescents aged 12 to 18 years. Ten or so M. tuberculosis-infected adolescents and approximately ten uninfected adolescents were selected, with the two groups matched for age and sex. Adolescent PBMC were isolated from freshly drawn heparinized blood by density centrifugation and cryopreserved.

This receptor was obtained from a donor aged 10 to 29 with latent tuberculosis or without tuberculosis infection. Some clones in this sample may be carry-over from other donors' samples. This chain is built from TRBV25-1 and TRBJ1-5; the D gene is perhaps TRBD1, from 5 matching bases. Sequenced: PBMCs. The DNA is as follows: TGTGCCAGTAAACGGGGGAGGAATCAGCCCCAGCATTTT. Its protein product is CASKRGRNQPQHF.